The present TCR beta chain was sequenced within a study of CD8+ T cells in alopecia areata. The treatment denotes: oral pan-JAK inhibitor, 5-10 mg twice daily. Germline CDR1 is MNHEY and CDR2 is SMNVEV (reference sequence). The CDR3 runs to 14 residues. Trimming shortened V by 2 bases and J by 6 bases, and 8 bases separated the two germline ends. Of note for this clone: Its matching antigen is unknown.

Study-wide findings and caveats: Greater clonality was observed in lesional scalp samples, especially alopecia totalis/universalis, versus normal scalp. Tofacitinib significantly reduced both scalp clonality and expanded CD8+ clones among the top 100.

Following RNA extraction, reverse transcription yielded cDNA that acted as the sequencing template. Sequencing used immunoSEQ multiplex PCR; TCRdb keeps in-frame clones, though not all of them. The sample contains 100,000 to 140,000 clones, about 83% of which appear only once. This material consisted of CD8+ T cells sorted from blood, taken at week 24, from a patient treated with tofacitinib. This chain links TRBV27 with TRBJ1-6; a possible D gene is TRBD1 (6 bases). The sequence was obtained from a human donor with alopecia areata. The CDR3 protein is CASSLIGGNSPLHF. The CDR3 bases are TGTGCCAGCAGTTTAATAGGGGGTAATTCACCCCTCCACTTT.